This TCR beta chain was recovered during a study of blood T cell repertoires in COVID-19. Study details: The samples span acute and convalescent COVID-19 from the United States, Italy and Spain.

V lost 8 bases, J lost 5 bases, and 16 bases stayed unmatched. The germline gives CDR1 SNHLY, CDR2 FYNNEI. The CDR3 spans 18 residues. Authors' data handling: The assay estimated nucleated cells by amplifying reference gene primers. Libraries were prepared by immunoSEQ multiplex PCR; TCRdb keeps only in-frame clonotypes and omits some of them. The DNA gave D and trimming, while V, J and clone size come from that table. This table holds about 40,000 clones, about 79% found once. The sequenced sample was peripheral blood. The chain carries TRBV2 and TRBJ2-5; 14 bases match TRBD2. This clonotype was obtained from a woman aged 55-70 years with acute or convalescent COVID-19. Here the CDR3 DNA reads TGTGCCAGCTATGGACTAGCGGGGGGAGGGCCAGCTAGGGAGACCCAGTACTTC. Protein: CASYGLAGGGPARETQYF.